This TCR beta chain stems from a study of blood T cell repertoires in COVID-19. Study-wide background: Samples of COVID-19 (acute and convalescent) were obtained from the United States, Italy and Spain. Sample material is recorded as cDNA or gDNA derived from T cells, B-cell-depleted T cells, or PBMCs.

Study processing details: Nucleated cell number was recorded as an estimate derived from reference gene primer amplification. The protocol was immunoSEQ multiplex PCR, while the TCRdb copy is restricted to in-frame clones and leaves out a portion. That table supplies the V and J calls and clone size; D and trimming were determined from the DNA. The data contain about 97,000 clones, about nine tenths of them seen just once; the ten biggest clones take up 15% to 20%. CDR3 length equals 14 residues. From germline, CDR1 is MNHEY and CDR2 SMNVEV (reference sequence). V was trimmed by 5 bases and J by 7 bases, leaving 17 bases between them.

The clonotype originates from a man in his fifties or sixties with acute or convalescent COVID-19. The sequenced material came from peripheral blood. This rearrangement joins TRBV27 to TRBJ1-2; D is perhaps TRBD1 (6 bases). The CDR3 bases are TGTGCCAGCAGTCAACTGGGGACATCTGGTGGCTACACCTTC. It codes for CASSQLGTSGGYTF.